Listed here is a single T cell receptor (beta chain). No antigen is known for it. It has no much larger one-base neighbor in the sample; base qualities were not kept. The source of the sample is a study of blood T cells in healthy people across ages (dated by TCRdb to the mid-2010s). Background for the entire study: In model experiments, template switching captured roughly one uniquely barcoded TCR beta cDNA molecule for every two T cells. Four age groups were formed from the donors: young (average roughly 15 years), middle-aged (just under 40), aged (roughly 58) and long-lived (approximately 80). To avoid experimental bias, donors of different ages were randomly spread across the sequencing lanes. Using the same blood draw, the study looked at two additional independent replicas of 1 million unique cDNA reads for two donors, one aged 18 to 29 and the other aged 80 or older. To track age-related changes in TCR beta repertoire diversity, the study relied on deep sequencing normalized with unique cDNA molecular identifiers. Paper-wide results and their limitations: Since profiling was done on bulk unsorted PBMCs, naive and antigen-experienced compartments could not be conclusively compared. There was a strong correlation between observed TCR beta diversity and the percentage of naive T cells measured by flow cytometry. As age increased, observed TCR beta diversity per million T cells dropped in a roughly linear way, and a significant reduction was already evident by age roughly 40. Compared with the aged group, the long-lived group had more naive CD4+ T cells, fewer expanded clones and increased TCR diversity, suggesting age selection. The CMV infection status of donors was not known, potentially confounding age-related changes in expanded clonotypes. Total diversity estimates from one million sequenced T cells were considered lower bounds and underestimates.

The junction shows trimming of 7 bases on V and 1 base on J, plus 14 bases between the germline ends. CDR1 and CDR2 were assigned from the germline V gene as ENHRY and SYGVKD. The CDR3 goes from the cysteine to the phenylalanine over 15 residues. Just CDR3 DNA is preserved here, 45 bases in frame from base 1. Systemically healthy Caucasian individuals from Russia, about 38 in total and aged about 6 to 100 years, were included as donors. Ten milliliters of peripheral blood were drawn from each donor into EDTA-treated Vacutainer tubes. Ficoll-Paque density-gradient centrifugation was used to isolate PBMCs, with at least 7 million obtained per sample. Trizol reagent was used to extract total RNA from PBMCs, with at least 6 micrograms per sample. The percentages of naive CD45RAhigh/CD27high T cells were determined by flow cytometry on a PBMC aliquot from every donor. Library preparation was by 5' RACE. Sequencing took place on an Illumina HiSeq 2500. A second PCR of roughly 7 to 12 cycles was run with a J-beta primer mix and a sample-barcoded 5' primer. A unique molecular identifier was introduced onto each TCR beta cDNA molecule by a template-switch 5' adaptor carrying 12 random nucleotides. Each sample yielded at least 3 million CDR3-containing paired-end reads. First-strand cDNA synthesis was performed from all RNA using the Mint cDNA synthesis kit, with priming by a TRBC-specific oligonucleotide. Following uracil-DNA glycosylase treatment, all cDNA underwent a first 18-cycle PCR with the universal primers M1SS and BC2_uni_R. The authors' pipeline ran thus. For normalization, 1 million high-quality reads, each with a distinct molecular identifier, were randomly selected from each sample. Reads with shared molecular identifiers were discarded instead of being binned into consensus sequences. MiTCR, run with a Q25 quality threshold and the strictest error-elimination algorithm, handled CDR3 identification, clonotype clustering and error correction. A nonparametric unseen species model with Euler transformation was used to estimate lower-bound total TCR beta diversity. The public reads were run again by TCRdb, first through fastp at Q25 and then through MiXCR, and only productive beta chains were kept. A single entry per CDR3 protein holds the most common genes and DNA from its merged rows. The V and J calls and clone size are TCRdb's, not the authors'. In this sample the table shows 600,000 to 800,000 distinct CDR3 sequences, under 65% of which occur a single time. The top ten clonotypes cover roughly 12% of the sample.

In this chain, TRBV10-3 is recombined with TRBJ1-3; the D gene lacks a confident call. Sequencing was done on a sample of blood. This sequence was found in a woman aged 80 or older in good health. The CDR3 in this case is CAIKPDGASGNTIYF. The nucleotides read TGTGCCATCAAGCCTGACGGAGCTTCTGGAAACACCATATATTTT.